This T cell receptor beta chain comes out of a study of T cell repertoires in cytomegalovirus infection. Study-wide results and caveats: Accumulated public TCR beta family frequency recognized individuals carrying CMV together with the relevant HLA.

Using its own MiXCR run on the reads, TCRdb lists one record per CDR3 protein. The sample carries 400,000 or so distinct CDR3 sequences, about a sixth recorded once. The CDR3 consists of 13 residues. The germline V gene encodes CDR1 SGHVS and CDR2 FQNEAQ. Trimming took off 1 base at V and 11 bases at J, with 11 bases between the two ends. This clonotype turned up a few times. Antigen unknown. This sequence originates from a human donor in good health (CMV status not recorded). Some clones in this sample may be carry-over from other donors' samples. The rearrangement links TRBV7-8 to TRBJ1-4; weak D call: TRBD1 (5 bases). Sequenced sample: PBMCs. CDR3 protein: CASSLGQGSKLFF. The CDR3 DNA reads as TGTGCCAGCAGCTTAGGGCAGGGCTCTAAACTGTTTTTT. The whole variable domain, remainder taken from reference TRBV7-8 and TRBJ1-4, is GAGVSQSPRYKVAKRGQDVALRCDPISGHVSLFWYQQALGQGPEFLTYFQNEAQLDKSGLPSDRFFAERPEGSVSTLKIQRTQQEDSAVYLCASSLGQGSKLFFGSGTQLSVL.